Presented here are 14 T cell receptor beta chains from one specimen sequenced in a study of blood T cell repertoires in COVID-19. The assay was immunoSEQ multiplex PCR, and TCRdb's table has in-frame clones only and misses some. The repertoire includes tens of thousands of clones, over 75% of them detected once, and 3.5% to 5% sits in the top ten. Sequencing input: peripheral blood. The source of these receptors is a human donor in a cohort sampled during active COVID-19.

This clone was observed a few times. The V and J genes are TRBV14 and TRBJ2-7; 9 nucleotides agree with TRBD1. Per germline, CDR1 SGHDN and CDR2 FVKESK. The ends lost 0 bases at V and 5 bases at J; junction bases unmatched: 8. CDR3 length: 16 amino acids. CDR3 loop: CASSQDHGQGWNEQYF. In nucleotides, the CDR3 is TGTGCCAGCAGCCAAGATCACGGACAGGGGTGGAACGAGCAGTACTTC.

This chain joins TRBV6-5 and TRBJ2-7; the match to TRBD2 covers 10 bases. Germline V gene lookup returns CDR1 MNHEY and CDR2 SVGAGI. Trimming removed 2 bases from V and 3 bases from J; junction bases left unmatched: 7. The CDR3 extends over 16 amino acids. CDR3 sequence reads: CASSYRRASGGYEQYF. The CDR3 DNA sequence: TGTGCCAGCAGTTACCGGCGGGCTAGCGGGGGCTACGAGCAGTACTTC.

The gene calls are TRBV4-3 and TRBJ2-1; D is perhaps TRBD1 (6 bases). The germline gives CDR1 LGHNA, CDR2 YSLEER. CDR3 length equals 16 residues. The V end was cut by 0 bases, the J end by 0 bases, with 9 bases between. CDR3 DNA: TGCGCCAGCAGCCAAGACAGGGGCCCCTCCTACAATGAGCAGTTCTTC. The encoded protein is CASSQDRGPSYNEQFF.

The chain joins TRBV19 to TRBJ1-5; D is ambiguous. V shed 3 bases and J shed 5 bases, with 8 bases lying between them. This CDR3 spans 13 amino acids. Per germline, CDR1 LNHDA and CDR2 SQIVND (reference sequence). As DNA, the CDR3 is TGTGCCAGTAGTATTGAGCCGTATCAGCCCCAGCATTTT. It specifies CASSIEPYQPQHF.

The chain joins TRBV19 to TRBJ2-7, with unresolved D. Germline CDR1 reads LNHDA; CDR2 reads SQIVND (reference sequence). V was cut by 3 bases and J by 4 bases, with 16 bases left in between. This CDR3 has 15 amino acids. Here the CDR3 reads CASSIVHNGEYEQYF. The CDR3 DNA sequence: TGTGCCAGTAGTATCGTCCATAACGGAGAGTACGAGCAGTACTTC.

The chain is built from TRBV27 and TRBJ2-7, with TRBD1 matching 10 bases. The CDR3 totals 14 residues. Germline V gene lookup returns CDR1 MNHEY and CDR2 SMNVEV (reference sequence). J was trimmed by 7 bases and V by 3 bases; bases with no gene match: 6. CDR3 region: CASSFGTGVGEQYF. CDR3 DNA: TGTGCCAGCAGTTTTGGGACAGGGGTGGGTGAGCAGTACTTC.

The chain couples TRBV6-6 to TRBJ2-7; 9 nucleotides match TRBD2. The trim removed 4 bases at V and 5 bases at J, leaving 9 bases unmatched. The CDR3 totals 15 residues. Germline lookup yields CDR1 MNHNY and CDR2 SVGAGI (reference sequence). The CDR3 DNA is TGTGCCAGCAGTTCGGGGGTAGCGGGGGTGGACGAGCAGTACTTC. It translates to CASSSGVAGVDEQYF.

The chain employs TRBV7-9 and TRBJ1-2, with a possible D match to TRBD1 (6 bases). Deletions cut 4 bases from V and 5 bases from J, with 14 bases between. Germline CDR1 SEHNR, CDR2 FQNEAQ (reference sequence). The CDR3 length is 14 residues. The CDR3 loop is CASSYGTRQYGYTF. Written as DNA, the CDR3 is TGTGCCAGCAGCTACGGGACAAGACAATATGGCTACACCTTC.

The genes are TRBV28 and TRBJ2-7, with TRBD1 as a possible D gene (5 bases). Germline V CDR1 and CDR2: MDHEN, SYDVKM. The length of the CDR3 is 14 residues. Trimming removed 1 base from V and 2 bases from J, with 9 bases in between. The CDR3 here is CASSLLGPPYEQYF. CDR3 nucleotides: TGTGCCAGCAGTTTATTGGGGCCACCCTACGAGCAGTACTTC.

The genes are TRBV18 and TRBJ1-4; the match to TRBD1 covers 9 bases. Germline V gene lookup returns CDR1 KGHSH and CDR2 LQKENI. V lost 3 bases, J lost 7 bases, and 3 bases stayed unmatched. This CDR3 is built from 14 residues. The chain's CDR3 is CASSPGQGGEKLFF. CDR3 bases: TGTGCCAGCTCACCGGGACAGGGAGGTGAAAAACTGTTTTTT.

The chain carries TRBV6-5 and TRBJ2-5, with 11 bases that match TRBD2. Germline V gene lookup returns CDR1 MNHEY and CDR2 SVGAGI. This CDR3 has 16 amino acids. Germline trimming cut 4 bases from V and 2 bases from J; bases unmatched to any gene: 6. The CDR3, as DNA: TGTGCCAGCAGTTTTACTAGCGGGAGTTTTCAAGAGACCCAGTACTTC. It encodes CASSFTSGSFQETQYF.

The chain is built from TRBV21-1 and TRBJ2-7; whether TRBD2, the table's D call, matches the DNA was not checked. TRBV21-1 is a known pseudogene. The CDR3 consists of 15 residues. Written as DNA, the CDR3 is TGTGCCAGCAGCAAAGTCCGGGACTTATACTACGAGCAGTACTTC. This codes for CASSKVRDLYYEQYF.

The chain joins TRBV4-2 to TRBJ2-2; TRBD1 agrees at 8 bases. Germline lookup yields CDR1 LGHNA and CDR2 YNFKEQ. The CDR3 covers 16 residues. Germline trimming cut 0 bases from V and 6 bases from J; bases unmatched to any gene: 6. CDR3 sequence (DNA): TGTGCCAGCAGCCAAGATCTTGTGACAGGGGCCGGGGAGCTGTTTTTT. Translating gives CASSQDLVTGAGELFF.

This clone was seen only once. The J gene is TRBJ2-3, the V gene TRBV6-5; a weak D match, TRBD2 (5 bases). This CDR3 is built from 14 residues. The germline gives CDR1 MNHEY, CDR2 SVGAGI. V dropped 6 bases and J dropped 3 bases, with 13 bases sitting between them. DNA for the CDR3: TGTGCCAGCAGACCTCCACGGGGAACAGATACGCAGTATTTT. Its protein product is CASRPPRGTDTQYF.